The entry below gives a single T cell receptor (beta chain) sequence along with its context. Each sample had two DNA replicates, 0.45 to 0.65 ug blood or around 1.5 ug tissue. The protocol was immunoSEQ multiplex PCR, while the TCRdb copy is restricted to in-frame clones and leaves out a portion. The sample contains fewer than 80,000 clones, roughly 80% of which appear only once. In germline, CDR1 is MNHEY, CDR2 SMNVEV (reference sequence). CDR3 length equals 14 residues. The junction had 7 bases not matched to a gene; V was cut back by 5 bases and J by 8 bases. The data were obtained in a study of early stage breast cancer tumors. Study in general: About 80% of the 16 invasive tumors were ER+, PR+ and HER2-.

This rearrangement joins TRBV27 to TRBJ2-1; 9 bases match TRBD1. Material for sequencing was blood. The sequence was collected from a person aged 35-50 years with breast cancer. CDR3 DNA sequence: TGTGCCAGCAGTAACCTGGGACAGGGCTATGAGCAGTTCTTC. Protein product: CASSNLGQGYEQFF.